This T cell receptor beta chain was sequenced for a study of blood T cell repertoires in COVID-19. The overall study: In each case, the material was cDNA or gDNA derived from T cells, B-cell-depleted T cells, or PBMCs.

Germline lookup yields CDR1 LGHDT and CDR2 YNNKEL (reference sequence). The CDR3 length is 19 residues. Trimming took 3 bases from V and 7 from J; bases not matched to a gene: 17. This study enrolled people aged roughly 18 to 90 from roughly 24 US geographic areas. Donors in Cohort 3 who had recovered were those with two negative PCRs, healthcare professional clearance, or resolution of their symptoms. TCRdb keeps only in-frame clones here, not all; method: immunoSEQ multiplex PCR. The profile shows over 150,000 clones, 84% of them singletons. The V call is TRBV3-1 (or the pseudogene TRBV3-2), the J call TRBJ1-4, with TRBD1 matching over 10 bases. Sequenced material: PBMCs or T cells enriched from blood (not recorded which). The source of this sequence is a man over 45 who had recovered from COVID-19. CDR3 amino acids: CASSQSRDRGEFLGEKLFF. The CDR3 DNA follows: TGTGCCAGCAGCCAGTCGAGGGACAGGGGTGAATTTCTTGGTGAAAAACTGTTTTTT.